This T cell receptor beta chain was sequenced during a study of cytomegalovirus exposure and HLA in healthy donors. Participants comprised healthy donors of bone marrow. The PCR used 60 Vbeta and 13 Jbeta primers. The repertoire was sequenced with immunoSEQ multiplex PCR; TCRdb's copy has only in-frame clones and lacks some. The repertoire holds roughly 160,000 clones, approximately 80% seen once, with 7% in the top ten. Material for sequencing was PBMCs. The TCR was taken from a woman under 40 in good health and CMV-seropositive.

The CDR3 sequence is CASHHGTAYEAFF. The CDR3 DNA reads as TGTGCCAGCCACCACGGGACAGCCTATGAAGCTTTCTTT. J is TRBJ1-1 and V is TRBV7-9; 7 bases map to TRBD1. The CDR3 runs 13 residues. From germline, CDR1 is SEHNR and CDR2 FQNEAQ (reference sequence). J was trimmed by 7 bases and V by 8 bases; bases with no gene match: 10.